This T cell receptor (beta chain) was profiled in a study of cytomegalovirus exposure and HLA in healthy donors. General study points: For presence/absence analyses, sequencing depth was assumed to be roughly uniform across donors. Reportedly, TCR beta sequences accurately predicted HLA-A and HLA-B alleles in most subjects. CMV serostatus stood as the only immune exposure information on hand.

As regards this clone: Its target is unknown.

PCR amplification relied on 60 Vbeta primers (plus 13 Jbeta primers). As originally analysed: In a later analysis, 75 million to 85 million unique TCR beta chains included roughly 11 million shared by two or more donors. TCRdb's copy holds only in-frame clones and misses some; the assay was immunoSEQ multiplex PCR. That table is the source of V, J and clone size, and D and trimming were worked out from the DNA. The sample yields approximately 170,000 clones, roughly 71% seen once. The V and J ends lost 0 bases and 5 bases respectively, with 17 bases between them. The CDR3 runs to 16 residues. CDR1 and CDR2 from the germline V gene are SGDLS and YYNGEE.

The sequence derives from a male donor in good health and CMV-seropositive. The gene calls are TRBV9 and TRBJ2-5; no reliable D call. Sequenced material: PBMCs. For the CDR3, the DNA is TGTGCCAGCAGCGTAGGGTCTGAGCCTAGACCTGAGACCCAGTACTTC. Residues: CASSVGSEPRPETQYF. The full variable domain, completed using reference TRBV9 and TRBJ2-5, is DSGVTQTPKHLITATGQRVTLRCSPRSGDLSVYWYQQSLDQGLQFLIQYYNGEERAKGNILERFSAQQFPDLHSELNLSSLELGDSALYFCASSVGSEPRPETQYFGPGTRLLVL.